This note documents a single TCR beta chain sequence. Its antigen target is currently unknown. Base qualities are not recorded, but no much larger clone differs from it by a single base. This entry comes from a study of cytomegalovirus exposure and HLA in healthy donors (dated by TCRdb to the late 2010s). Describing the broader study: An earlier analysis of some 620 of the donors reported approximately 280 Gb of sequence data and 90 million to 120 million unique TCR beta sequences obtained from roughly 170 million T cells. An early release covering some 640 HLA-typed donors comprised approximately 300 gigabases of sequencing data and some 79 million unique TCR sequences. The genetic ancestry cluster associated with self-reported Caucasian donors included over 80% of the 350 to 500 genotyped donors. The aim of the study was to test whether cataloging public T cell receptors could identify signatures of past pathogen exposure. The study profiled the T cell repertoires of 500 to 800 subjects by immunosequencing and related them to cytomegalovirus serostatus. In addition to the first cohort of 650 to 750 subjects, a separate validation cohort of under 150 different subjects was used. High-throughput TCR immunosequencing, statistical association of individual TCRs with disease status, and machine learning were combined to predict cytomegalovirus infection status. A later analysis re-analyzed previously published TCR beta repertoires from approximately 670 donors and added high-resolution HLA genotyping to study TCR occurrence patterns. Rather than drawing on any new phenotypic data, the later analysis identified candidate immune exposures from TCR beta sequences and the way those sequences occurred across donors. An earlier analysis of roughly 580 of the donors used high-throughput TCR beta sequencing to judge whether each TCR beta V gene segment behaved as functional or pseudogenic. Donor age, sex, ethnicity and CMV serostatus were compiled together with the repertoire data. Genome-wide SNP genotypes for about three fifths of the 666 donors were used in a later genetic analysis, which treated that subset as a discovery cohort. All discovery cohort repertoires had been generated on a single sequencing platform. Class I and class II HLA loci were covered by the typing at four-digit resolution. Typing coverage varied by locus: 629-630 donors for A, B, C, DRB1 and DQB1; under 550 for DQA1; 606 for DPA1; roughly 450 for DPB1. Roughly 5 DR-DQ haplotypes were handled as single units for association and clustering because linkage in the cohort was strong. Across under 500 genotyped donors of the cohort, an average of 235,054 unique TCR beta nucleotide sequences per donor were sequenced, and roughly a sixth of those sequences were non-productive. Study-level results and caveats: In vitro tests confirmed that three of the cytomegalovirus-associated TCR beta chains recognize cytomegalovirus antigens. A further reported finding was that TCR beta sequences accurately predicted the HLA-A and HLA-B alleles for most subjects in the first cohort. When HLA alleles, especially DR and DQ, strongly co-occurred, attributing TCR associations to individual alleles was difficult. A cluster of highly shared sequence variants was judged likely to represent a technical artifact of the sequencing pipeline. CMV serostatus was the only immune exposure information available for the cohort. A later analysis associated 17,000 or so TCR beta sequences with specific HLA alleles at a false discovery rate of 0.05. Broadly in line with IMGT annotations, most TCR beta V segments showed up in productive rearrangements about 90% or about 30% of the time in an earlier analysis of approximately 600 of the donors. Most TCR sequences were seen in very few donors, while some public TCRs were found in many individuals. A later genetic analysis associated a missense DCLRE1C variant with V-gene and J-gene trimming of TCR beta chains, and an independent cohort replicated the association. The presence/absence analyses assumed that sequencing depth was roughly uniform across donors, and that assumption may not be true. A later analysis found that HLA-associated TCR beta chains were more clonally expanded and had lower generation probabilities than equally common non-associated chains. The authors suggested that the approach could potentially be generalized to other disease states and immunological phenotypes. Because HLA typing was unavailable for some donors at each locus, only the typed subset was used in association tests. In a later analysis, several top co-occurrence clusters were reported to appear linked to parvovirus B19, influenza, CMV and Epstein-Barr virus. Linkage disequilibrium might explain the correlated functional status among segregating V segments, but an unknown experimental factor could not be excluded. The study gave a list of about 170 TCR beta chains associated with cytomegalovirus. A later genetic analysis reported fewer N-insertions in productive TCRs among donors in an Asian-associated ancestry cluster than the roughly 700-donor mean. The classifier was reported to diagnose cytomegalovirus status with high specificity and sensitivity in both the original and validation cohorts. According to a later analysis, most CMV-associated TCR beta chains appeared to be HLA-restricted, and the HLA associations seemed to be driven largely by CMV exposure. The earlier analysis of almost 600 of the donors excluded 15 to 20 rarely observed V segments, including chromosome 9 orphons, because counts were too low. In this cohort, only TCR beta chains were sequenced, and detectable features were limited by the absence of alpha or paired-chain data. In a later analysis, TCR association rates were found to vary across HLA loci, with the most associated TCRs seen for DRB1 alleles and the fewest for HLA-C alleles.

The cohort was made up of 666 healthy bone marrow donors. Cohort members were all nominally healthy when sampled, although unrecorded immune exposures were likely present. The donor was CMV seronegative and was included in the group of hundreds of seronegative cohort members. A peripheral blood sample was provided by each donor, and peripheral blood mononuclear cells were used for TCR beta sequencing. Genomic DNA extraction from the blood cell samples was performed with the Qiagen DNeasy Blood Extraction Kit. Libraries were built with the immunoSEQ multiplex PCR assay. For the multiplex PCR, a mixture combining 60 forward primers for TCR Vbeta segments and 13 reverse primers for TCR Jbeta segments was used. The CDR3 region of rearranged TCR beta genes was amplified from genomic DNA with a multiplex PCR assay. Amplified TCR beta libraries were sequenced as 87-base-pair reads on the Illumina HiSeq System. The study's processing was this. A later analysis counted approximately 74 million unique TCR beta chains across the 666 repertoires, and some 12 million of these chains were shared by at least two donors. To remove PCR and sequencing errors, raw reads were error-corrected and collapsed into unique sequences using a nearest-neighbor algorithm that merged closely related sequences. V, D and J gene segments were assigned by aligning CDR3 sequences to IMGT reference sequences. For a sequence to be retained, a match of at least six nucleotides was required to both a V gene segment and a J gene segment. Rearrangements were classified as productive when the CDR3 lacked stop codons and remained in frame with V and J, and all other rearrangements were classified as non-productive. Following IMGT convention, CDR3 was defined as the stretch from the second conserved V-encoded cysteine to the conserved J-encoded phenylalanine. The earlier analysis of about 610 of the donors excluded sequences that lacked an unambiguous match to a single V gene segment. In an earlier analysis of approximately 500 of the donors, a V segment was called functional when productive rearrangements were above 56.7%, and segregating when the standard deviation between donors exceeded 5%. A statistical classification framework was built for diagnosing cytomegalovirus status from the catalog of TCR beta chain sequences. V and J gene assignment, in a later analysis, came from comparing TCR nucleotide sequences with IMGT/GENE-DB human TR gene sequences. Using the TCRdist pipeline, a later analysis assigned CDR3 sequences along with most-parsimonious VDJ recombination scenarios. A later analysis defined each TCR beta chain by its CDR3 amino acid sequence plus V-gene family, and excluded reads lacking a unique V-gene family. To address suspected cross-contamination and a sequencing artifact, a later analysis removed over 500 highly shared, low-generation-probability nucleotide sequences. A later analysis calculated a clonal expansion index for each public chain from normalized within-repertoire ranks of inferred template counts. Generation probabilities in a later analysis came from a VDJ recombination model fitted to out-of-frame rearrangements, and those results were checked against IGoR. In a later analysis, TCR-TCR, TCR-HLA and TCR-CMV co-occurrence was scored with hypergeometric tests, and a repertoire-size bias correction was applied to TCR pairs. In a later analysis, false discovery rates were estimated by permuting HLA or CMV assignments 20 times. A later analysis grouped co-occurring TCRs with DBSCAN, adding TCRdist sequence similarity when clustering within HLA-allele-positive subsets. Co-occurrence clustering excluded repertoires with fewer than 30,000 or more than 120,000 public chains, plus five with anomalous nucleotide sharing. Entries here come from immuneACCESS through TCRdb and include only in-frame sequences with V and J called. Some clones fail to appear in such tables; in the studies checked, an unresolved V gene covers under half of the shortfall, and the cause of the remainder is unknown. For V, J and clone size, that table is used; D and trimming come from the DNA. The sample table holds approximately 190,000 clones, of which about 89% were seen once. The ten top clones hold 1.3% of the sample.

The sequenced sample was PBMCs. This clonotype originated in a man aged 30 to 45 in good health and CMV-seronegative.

The DNA reads TGTGCCAGCAAAACCTCGGGACTAGAGTCCCATGAGCAGTTCTTC. This translates into CASKTSGLESHEQFF. This chain joins TRBV5-4 to TRBJ2-1, with 8 junctional bases fitting TRBD2. The germline V gene (reference sequence) yields SGHNT for CDR1 and YYREEE for CDR2. The CDR3 runs 15 amino acids, cysteine and phenylalanine included. Of the read, only the CDR3 DNA is kept; its 45 bases are in frame from base 1. Germline trimming: 6 bases from V, 8 bases from J; junction bases outside gene matches: 13.